The 22 T cell receptor beta chains below come from one sample, sequenced in a study of blood T cells in healthy people across ages. The authors ran a second PCR of 7 to 11 cycles using a sample-barcoded 5' primer and a J-beta primer mix. In TCRdb, the 5' RACE reads were re-called with MiXCR into one record per CDR3 protein. Of about 1.1 million distinct CDR3 sequences listed, 35% to 40% are singletons. Sequencing was done on a sample of blood. The origin of the receptors is a man younger than 35 in good health.

The chain combines TRBV5-5 with TRBJ1-2; the D gene is possibly TRBD1 (5 bases). From germline, CDR1 is SGHKS and CDR2 YYEKEE (reference sequence). The V and J ends lost 4 bases and 8 bases respectively, with 15 bases between them. This CDR3 has 13 amino acids. The CDR3 DNA reads TGTGCCAGCAGCCTGCCTCTAGGGGCCGGCTACACCTTC. Its translation: CASSLPLGAGYTF.

This clonotype was counted at least ten times. V and J are TRBV12-3 or TRBV12-4 and TRBJ2-5; D may correspond to TRBD1 or TRBD2 (5 bases each). The V and J ends lost 0 bases and 1 base respectively, with 6 bases between them. This CDR3 spans 14 amino acids. As DNA, the CDR3 is TGTGCCAGCAGTTTAGCGGGGGTCCAAGAGACCCAGTACTTC. Protein sequence: CASSLAGVQETQYF.

The chain carries TRBV21-1 and TRBJ2-3; the table's TRBD1 call for D was not verified on the DNA. TRBV21-1 is termed a pseudogene. The CDR3 is made up of 13 amino acids. This CDR3 is CASSQGASDTQYF. In nucleotides, the CDR3 is TGTGCCAGCAGCCAGGGGGCTTCAGATACGCAGTATTTT.

This clonotype came up once. This chain connects TRBV12-3 or TRBV12-4 to TRBJ2-3; D not resolved. The CDR3 loop spans 13 amino acids. The germline V and J ends were trimmed by 3 bases and 6 bases, with 10 bases remaining between them. The CDR3 loop reads CASSFDDGDTQYF. The DNA for the CDR3 is TGTGCCAGCAGTTTCGATGATGGGGATACGCAGTATTTT.

This clonotype has ten or more counts. The V gene is TRBV25-1, the J gene TRBJ2-5; a possible D gene is TRBD2 (6 bases). The CDR3 has 14 amino acids. V was cut by 3 bases and J by 5 bases, with 13 bases left in between. From germline, CDR1 is MGHDK and CDR2 SYGVNS. The CDR3 coding sequence is TGTGCCAGCAGTGATTTACTAGCTGGCGAGACCCAGTACTTC. This sequence encodes CASSDLLAGETQYF.

The V gene is TRBV30, the J gene TRBJ1-2, with a weak D call TRBD1 (5 bases). V gave up 2 bases and J gave up 3 bases, with 13 bases separating them. The CDR3 contains 14 residues. CDR1 and CDR2 (germline): GTSNPN, SVGIG (reference sequence). CDR3 residues: CAWSTRGRDYGYTF. In DNA, the CDR3 is TGTGCCTGGAGTACAAGGGGTCGGGACTATGGCTACACCTTC.

This clonotype was picked up a small number of times. DNA of the CDR3: TGCGCCAGCAGGGACAGTCTAAACTTCTATGGCTACACCTTC. This gives the protein CASRDSLNFYGYTF. The chain recombines TRBV5-1 with TRBJ1-2; the D gene is possibly TRBD1 (6 bases). The CDR3 has 14 amino acids. The ends were cut back, 5 bases at V and 4 bases at J, with 15 bases in the middle. Germline CDR1 and CDR2: SGHRS and YFSETQ.

The V and J genes are TRBV6-1 and TRBJ1-5, with TRBD1 matching over 9 bases. This CDR3 is 16 amino acids long. Germline V gives CDR1 MNHNS, CDR2 SASEGT. V lost 6 bases to trimming and J lost 5 bases; unmatched junction nucleotides: 11. The CDR3 region is CASRDLQGANYQPQHF. In DNA, the CDR3 is TGTGCCAGCAGGGATTTACAGGGGGCGAATTATCAGCCCCAGCATTTT.

This clonotype was counted only a few times. V is TRBV6-2 or TRBV6-3 and J is TRBJ2-7; D is perhaps TRBD2 (6 bases). Trimming cost V 2 bases and J 4 bases, with 9 bases left between them. Germline CDR1 is MNHEY and CDR2 is SVGEGT. CDR3 size: 13 residues. The CDR3 reads CASSYGDSYEQYF. In DNA, the CDR3 is TGTGCCAGCAGTTACGGGGACTCGTACGAGCAGTACTTC.

This chain joins TRBV7-2 and TRBJ2-7; 10 bases are shared with TRBD2. Losses at the gene ends were 3 bases for V and 5 bases for J; bases not matched to a gene: 7. The CDR3 contains 15 residues. Germline V lookup: CDR1 SGHTA, CDR2 FQGNSA. The CDR3 nucleotides read TGTGCCAGCAGCTTTAGCGGGGGGCGGACCCACGAGCAGTACTTC. Its translation: CASSFSGGRTHEQYF.

The V call is TRBV5-5, the J call TRBJ1-2, with 7 bases aligning to TRBD1. From germline, CDR1 is SGHKS and CDR2 YYEKEE (reference sequence). The CDR3 runs to 14 residues. The junction had 8 bases not matched to a gene; V was cut back by 0 bases and J by 9 bases. This CDR3 is CASSLAGTVDRYTF. For the CDR3, the DNA is TGTGCCAGCAGCTTGGCCGGGACAGTCGATCGCTACACCTTC.

V gene TRBV20-1 combines with J gene TRBJ1-5; D remains ambiguous. V was cut by 1 base and J by 5 bases, with 12 bases left in between. The CDR3 has 14 amino acids. Germline-derived CDR1 and CDR2 are DFQATT and SNEGSKA (reference sequence). CDR3 DNA sequence: TGCAGTGCTAGAGGGGTAGGCGAACATCAGCCCCAGCATTTT. Amino acids: CSARGVGEHQPQHF.

The V and J genes are TRBV5-1 and TRBJ1-1; D unresolved. Germline CDR1 reads SGHRS; CDR2 reads YFSETQ. Between the trimmed V and J ends, which lost 4 bases and 3 bases, there was a span of 10 bases. This CDR3 spans 13 amino acids. The CDR3 sequence: CASSMTPHTEAFF. In DNA, the CDR3 is TGCGCCAGCAGCATGACCCCTCACACTGAAGCTTTCTTT.

V usage is TRBV6-2 or TRBV6-3 and J usage is TRBJ1-5, with D possibly being TRBD1 (5 bases). Germline-derived CDR1 and CDR2 are MNHEY and SVGEGT. The CDR3 is 14 amino acids. V shed 6 bases and J shed 7 bases, with 16 bases lying between them. The CDR3 DNA is TGTGCCAGCAGCAATCCCCCAGGGAGGCAGCCCCAGCATTTT. Translated: CASSNPPGRQPQHF.

This clonotype was seen repeatedly, ten times or more. The chain combines TRBV3-1 with TRBJ2-3; no clear D. Germline CDR1 and CDR2: LGHDT and YNNKEL (reference sequence). The CDR3 extends over 13 amino acids. V was cut by 3 bases and J by 2 bases, with 6 bases left in between. The CDR3 sequence is CASSQGFTDTQYF. The CDR3 DNA sequence: TGTGCCAGCAGCCAGGGATTCACAGATACGCAGTATTTT.

The V and J genes are TRBV6-2 or TRBV6-3 and TRBJ2-3; 10 bases are shared with TRBD1. CDR1 and CDR2 (germline): MNHEY, SVGEGT. The CDR3 is made up of 15 amino acids. Trimming at V came to 8 bases and at J to 1 base, leaving 6 bases not matched to a gene. CDR3 DNA sequence: TGTGCCAGCTATGACAGGGGGCGAGGCACAGATACGCAGTATTTT. This encodes CASYDRGRGTDTQYF.

The genes are TRBV4-1 and TRBJ2-1; possible D gene TRBD2, 5 bases. The CDR3 covers 18 residues. The ends were cut back, 4 bases at V and 2 bases at J, with 21 bases in the middle. Germline values: CDR1 MGHRA, CDR2 YSYEKL. This CDR3 is CASSRSTERAPTYNEQFF. In DNA, the CDR3 is TGCGCCAGCAGCCGCTCAACGGAGAGGGCCCCGACCTACAATGAGCAGTTCTTC.

The V gene is TRBV12-3 or TRBV12-4, the J gene TRBJ2-7; TRBD2 is a possible D gene (7 bases). Trimming pared 3 bases from V and 7 bases from J, leaving 25 bases between. The CDR3 is made up of 17 amino acids. The CDR3 DNA is TGTGCCAGCAGTTTTCGTGGGGGGGGGCGGTCCTACAATGAGCAGTACTTC. This encodes CASSFRGGGRSYNEQYF.

This clonotype was observed once. A much larger clone lies one base from this, so it may be a read error. The genes are TRBV2 and TRBJ2-5, with D possibly matching TRBD1 (5 bases). Germline loops: CDR1 SNHLY, CDR2 FYNNEI. The CDR3 loop spans 13 amino acids. The CDR3 here is CASSEGQSYEQCF. CDR3 DNA: TGTGCCAGCAGTGAAGGACAGAGCTACGAGCAGTGCTTC. Full variable domain (outside the CDR3, taken from reference TRBV2 and TRBJ2-5): EPEVTQTPSHQVTQMGQEVILRCVPISNHLYFYWYRQILGQKVEFLVSFYNNEISEKSEIFDDQFSVERPDGSNFTLKIRSTKLEDSAMYFCASSEGQSYEQCFGPGTRLLVL.

This chain connects TRBV6-6 to TRBJ1-2; 7 bases match TRBD1. Germline trimming cut 3 bases from V and 6 bases from J; bases unmatched to any gene: 13. The CDR3 spans 16 residues. Germline loops: CDR1 MNHNY, CDR2 SVGAGI (reference sequence). CDR3 sequence: CASSYQEQGPRDGYTF. The CDR3 DNA reads as TGTGCCAGCAGTTATCAAGAACAGGGGCCTAGGGATGGCTACACCTTC.

V and J are TRBV12-3 or TRBV12-4 and TRBJ1-1, with TRBD1 identical over 9 bases. V dropped 5 bases and J dropped 7; count of bases not matched to a gene: 5. This CDR3 has 13 residues. CDR3 coding DNA: TGTGCCAGCAGTCGGGGGACAGGGTGTGAAGCTTTCTTT. Residues: CASSRGTGCEAFF.

This clonotype was counted many times. The chain carries TRBV29-1 and TRBJ1-5; tentatively, D is TRBD1 (5 bases). Germline V gene lookup returns CDR1 SQVTM and CDR2 ANQGSEA. V lost 4 bases and J lost 3, with 10 bases in between. The length of the CDR3 is 13 residues. The CDR3 is CSVGRDPNQPQHF. CDR3 sequence (DNA): TGCAGCGTTGGGAGGGACCCCAATCAGCCCCAGCATTTT.